This TCR beta chain was obtained from a study of blood T cell repertoires in COVID-19. Individuals aged 18 to 89 years were recruited from around 22 US areas. Symptom resolution, clearance, or two negative PCRs marked the recovered donors of Cohort 3. This CDR3 comprises 14 residues. Germline-derived CDR1 and CDR2 are MNHNS and SASEGT. V dropped 1 base and J dropped 3; count of bases not matched to a gene: 1. Clones were read by immunoSEQ multiplex PCR, and TCRdb kept only the in-frame ones, dropping some. The table records about 180,000 clones, more than 70% of them present only once. The source material was PBMCs or T cells enriched from blood (not recorded which). The chain combines TRBV6-1 with TRBJ2-7; 9 bases are a match to TRBD2. This receptor was obtained from a woman aged 25 to 45 who had recovered from COVID-19. In nucleotides, the CDR3 is TGTGCCAGCAGTGAAGTTAGCGGGAGCTACGAGCAGTACTTC. It translates to CASSEVSGSYEQYF.